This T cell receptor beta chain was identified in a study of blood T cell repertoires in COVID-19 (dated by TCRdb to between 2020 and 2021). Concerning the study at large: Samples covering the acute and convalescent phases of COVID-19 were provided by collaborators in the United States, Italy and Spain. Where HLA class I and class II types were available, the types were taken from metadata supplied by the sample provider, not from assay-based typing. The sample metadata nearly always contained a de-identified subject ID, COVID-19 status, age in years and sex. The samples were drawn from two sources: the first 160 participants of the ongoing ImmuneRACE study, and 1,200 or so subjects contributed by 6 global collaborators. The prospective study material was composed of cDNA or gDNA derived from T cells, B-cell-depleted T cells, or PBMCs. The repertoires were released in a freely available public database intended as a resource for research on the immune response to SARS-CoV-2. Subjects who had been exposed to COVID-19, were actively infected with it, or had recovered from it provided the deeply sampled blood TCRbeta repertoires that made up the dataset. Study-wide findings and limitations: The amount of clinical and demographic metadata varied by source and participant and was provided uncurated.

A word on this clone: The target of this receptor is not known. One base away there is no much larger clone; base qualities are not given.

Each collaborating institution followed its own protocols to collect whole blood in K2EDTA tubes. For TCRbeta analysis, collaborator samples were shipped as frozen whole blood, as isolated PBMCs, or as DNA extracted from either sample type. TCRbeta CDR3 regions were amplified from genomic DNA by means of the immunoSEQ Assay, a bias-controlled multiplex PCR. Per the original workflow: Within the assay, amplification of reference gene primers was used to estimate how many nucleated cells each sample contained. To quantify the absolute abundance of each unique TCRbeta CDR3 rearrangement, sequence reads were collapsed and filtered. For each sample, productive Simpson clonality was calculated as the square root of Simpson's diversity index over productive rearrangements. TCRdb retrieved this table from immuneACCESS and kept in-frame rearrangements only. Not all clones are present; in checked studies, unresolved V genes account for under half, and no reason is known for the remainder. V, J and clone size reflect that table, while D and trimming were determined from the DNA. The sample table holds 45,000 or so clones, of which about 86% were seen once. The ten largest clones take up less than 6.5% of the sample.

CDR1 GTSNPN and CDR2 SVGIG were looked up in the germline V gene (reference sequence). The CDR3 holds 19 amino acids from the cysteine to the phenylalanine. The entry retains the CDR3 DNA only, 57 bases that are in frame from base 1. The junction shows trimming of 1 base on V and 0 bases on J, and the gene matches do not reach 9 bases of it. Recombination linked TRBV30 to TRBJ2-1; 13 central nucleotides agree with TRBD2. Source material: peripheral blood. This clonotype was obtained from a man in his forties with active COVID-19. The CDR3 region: CAWSGGTSGIGISYNEQFF. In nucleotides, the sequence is TGTGCCTGGAGTGGGGGGACTAGCGGGATAGGAATCTCCTACAATGAGCAGTTCTTC.